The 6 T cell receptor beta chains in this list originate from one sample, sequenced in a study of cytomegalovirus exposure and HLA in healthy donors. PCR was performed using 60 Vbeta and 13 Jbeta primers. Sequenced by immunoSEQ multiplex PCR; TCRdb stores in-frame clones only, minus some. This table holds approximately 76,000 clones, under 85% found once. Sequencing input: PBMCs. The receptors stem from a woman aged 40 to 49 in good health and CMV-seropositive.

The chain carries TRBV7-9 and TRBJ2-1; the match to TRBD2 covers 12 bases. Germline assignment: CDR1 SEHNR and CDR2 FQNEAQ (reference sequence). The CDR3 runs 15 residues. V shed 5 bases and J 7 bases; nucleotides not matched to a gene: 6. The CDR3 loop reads CASSLPTSGRNEQFF. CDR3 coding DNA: TGTGCCAGCAGCCTTCCGACTAGCGGGAGAAATGAGCAGTTCTTC.

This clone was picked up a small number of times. The CDR3 DNA sequence: TGCGCCAGCACCCTAACAGCGGGAGCCAACGAGCAGTACTTC. Residues: CASTLTAGANEQYF. The chain carries TRBV5-1 and TRBJ2-7, with 8 nucleotides matching TRBD2. V lost 6 bases, J lost 5 bases, and 10 bases stayed unmatched. The CDR3 runs 14 residues. The germline V gene has CDR1 SGHRS and CDR2 YFSETQ.

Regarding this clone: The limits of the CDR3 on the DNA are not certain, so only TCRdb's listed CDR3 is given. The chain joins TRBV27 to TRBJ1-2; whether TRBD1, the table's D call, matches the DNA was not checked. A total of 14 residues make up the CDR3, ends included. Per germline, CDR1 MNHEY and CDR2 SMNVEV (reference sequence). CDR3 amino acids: CASSGQGRPYGYTF.

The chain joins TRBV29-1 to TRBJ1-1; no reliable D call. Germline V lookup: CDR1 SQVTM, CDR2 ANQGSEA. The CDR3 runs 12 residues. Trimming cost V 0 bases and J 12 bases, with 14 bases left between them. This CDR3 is CSVEDRGFGSFF. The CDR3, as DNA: TGCAGCGTTGAAGATCGAGGGTTTGGGTCTTTCTTT.

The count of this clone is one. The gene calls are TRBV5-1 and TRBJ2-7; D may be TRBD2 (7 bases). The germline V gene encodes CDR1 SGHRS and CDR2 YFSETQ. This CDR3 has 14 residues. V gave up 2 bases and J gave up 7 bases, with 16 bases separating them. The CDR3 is CASSLSGGLGEQYF. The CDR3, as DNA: TGCGCCAGCAGCTTATCCGGGGGGCTCGGAGAGCAGTACTTC.

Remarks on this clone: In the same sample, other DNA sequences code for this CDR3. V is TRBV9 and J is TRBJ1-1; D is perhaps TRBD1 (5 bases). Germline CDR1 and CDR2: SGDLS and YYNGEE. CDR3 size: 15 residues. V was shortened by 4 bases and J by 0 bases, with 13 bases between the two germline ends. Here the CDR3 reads CASSPQTAMNTEAFF. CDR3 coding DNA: TGTGCCAGCAGCCCGCAGACAGCAATGAACACTGAAGCTTTCTTT. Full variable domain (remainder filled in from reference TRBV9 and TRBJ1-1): DSGVTQTPKHLITATGQRVTLRCSPRSGDLSVYWYQQSLDQGLQFLIQYYNGEERAKGNILERFSAQQFPDLHSELNLSSLELGDSALYFCASSPQTAMNTEAFFGQGTRLTVV.